This TCR beta chain emerged from a study of T cell repertoires in cytomegalovirus infection. For the study at large: Evidence of both CMV infection and a matching HLA type came from public TCR beta signatures.

A single record per CDR3 protein comes from TCRdb applying MiXCR to the reads. Here the sample spans about 260,000 distinct CDR3 sequences, roughly an eighth being singletons. Many counts were recorded for this clonotype. Its antigen is unknown. Study-level findings and limits: In two of eight donors, the top clonotype was HLA-C-restricted CMV-specific. Summed frequency of public TCR beta families distinguished CMV carriers with the relevant HLA.

What was sequenced was PBMCs. The source of this sequence is a human donor in good health (CMV status not recorded). Some clones in this sample may be carry-over from other donors' samples.

CDR3 nucleotide sequence: TGTGCCAGCAGCGCCCGGGTCAGCGCTCCGAACACCGGGGAGCTGTTTTTT. This sequence encodes CASSARVSAPNTGELFF. The chain carries TRBV7-8 and TRBJ2-2, with no clear D. The V end was cut by 5 bases, the J end by 0 bases, with 16 bases between. There are 17 residues in the CDR3. CDR1 is SGHVS and CDR2 is FQNEAQ in the germline V gene.